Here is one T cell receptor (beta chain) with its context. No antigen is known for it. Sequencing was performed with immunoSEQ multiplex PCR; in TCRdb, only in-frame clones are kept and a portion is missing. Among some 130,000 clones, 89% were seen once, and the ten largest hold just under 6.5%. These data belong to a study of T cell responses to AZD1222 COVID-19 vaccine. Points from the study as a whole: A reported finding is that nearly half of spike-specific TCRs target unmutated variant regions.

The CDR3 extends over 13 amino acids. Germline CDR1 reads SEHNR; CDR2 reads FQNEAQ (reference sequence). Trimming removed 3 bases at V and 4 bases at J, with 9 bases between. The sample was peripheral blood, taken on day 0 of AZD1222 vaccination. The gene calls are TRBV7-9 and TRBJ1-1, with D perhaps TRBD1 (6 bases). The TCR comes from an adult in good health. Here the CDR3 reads CASSLTGGTEAFF. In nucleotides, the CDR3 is TGTGCCAGCAGCTTGACAGGAGGCACTGAAGCTTTCTTT. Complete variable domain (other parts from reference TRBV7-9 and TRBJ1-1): DTGVSQNPRHKITKRGQNVTFRCDPISEHNRLYWYRQTLGQGPEFLTYFQNEAQLEKSRLLSDRFSAERPKGSFSTLEIQRTEQGDSAMYLCASSLTGGTEAFFGQGTRLTVV.